Each of the 2 T cell receptor beta chains below was sequenced from the same sample in a study of blood T cell repertoires in COVID-19. Measured with immunoSEQ multiplex PCR; TCRdb has only the in-frame clones, and not every one. The sample carries more than 100,000 clones, about 91% recorded once. The material sequenced was peripheral blood. The receptors stem from a woman between 45 and 65 years old with active or convalescent COVID-19.

This clone occurred a few times. The rearrangement uses TRBV28 and TRBJ1-2, with 9 bases that match TRBD1. Unmatched junction bases numbered 7, after V lost 4 bases and J lost 4 bases. CDR3 length: 15 amino acids. Germline V CDR1 and CDR2: MDHEN, SYDVKM. The CDR3 DNA reads as TGTGCCAGCAGTTCCCCACAGGGGGCCCTCTATGGCTACACCTTC. Its protein is CASSSPQGALYGYTF.

The chain couples TRBV5-1 to TRBJ1-4, with 9 bases matching TRBD1. The CDR3 runs to 14 residues. V was clipped by 3 bases and J by 4 bases; unmatched bases: 1. CDR1 is SGHRS, CDR2 YFSETQ, per germline. DNA of the CDR3: TGCGCCAGCAGCTGGGACAGGGTTAATGAAAAACTGTTTTTT. Translated, it gives CASSWDRVNEKLFF.